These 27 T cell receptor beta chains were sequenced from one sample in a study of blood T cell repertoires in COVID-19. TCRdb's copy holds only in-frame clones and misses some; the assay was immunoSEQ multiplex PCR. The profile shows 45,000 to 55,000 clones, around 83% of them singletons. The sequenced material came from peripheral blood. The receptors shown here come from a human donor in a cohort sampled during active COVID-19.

As DNA, the CDR3 is TGTGCCAGCAGTTACGGGAGGGACTACGAGCAGTACTTC. This gives the protein CASSYGRDYEQYF. The rearrangement links TRBV6-6 to TRBJ2-7; 7 nucleotides agree with TRBD2. V lost 2 bases to trimming and J lost 3 bases; unmatched junction nucleotides: 1. Germline V lookup: CDR1 MNHNY, CDR2 SVGAGI (reference sequence). This CDR3 spans 13 amino acids.

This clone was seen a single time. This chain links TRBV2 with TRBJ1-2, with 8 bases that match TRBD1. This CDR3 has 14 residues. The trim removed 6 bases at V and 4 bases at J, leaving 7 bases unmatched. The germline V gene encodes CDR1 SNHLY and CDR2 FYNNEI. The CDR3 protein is CASSATGAIYGYTF. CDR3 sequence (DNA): TGTGCCAGCAGCGCGACAGGGGCCATCTATGGCTACACCTTC.

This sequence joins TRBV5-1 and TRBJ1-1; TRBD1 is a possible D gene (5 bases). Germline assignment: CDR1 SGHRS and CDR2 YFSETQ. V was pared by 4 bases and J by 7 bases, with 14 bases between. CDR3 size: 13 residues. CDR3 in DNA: TGCGCCAGCAGCCCCGGGGGGGAGGTTGAAGCTTTCTTT. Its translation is CASSPGGEVEAFF.

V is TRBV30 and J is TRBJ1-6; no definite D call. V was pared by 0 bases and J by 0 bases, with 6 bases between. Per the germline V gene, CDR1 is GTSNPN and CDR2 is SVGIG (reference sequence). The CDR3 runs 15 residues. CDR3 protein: CAWSVGGSYNSPLHF. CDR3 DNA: TGTGCCTGGAGTGTCGGAGGCTCCTATAATTCACCCCTCCACTTT.

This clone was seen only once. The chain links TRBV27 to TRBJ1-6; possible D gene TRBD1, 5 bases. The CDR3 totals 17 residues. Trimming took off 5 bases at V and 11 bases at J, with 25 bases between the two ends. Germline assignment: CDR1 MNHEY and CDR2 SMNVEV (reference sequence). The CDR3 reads CASSPRRGGGAAPPLHF. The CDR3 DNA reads TGTGCCAGCAGTCCTCGCCGCGGGGGAGGAGCTGCGCCACCCCTCCACTTT.

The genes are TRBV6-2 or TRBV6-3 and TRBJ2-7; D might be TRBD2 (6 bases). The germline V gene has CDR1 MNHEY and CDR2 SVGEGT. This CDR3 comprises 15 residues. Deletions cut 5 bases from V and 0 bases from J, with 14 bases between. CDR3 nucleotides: TGTGCCAGCAGTCAGGAACTAGCCAGCTCCTACGAGCAGTACTTC. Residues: CASSQELASSYEQYF.

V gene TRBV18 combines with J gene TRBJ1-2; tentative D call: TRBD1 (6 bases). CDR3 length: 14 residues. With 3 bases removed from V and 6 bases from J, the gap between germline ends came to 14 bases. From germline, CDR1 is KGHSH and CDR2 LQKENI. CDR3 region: CASSPIRQADGYTF. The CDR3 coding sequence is TGTGCCAGCTCACCTATAAGACAGGCAGATGGCTACACCTTC. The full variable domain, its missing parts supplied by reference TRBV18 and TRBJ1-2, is NAGVMQNPRHLVRRRGQEARLRCSPMKGHSHVYWYRQLPEEGLKFMVYLQKENIIDESGMPKERFSAEFPKEGPSILRIQQVVRGDSAAYFCASSPIRQADGYTFGSGTRLTVV.

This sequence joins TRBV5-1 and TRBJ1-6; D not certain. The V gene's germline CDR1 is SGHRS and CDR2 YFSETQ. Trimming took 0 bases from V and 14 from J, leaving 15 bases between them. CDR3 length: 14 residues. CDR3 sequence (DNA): TGCGCCAGCAGCTTGGATGGAGGGTGGAGGTCCCTCCACTTT. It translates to CASSLDGGWRSLHF. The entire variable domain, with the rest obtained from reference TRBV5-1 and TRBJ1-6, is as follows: KAGVTQTPRYLIKTRGQQVTLSCSPISGHRSVSWYQQTPGQGLQFLFEYFSETQRNKGNFPGRFSGRQFSNSRSEMNVSTLELGDSALYLCASSLDGGWRSLHFGNGTRLTVT.

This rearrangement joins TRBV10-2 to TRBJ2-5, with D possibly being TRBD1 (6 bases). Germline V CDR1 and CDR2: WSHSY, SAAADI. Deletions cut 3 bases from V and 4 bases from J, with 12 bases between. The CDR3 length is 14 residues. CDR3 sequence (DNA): TGCGCCAGCAGTGAACGCAGGGGTAGAGAGACCCAGTACTTC. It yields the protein CASSERRGRETQYF.

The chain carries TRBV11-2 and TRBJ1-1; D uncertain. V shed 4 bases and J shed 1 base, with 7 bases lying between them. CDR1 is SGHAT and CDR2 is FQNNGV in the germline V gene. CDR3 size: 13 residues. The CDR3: CASSSQSNTEAFF. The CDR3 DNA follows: TGTGCCAGCAGCTCCCAGTCGAACACTGAAGCTTTCTTT.

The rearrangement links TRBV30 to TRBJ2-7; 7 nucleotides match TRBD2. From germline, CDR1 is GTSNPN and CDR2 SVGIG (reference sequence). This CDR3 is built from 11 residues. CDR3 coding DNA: TGTGCGGGGGGGAGCTCCTACGAGCAGTACTTC. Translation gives CAGGSSYEQYF.

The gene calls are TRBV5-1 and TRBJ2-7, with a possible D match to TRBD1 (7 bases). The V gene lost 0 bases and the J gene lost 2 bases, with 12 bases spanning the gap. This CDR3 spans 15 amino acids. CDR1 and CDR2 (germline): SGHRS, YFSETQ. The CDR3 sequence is CASSLEGGTAYEQYF. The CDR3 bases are TGCGCCAGCAGCTTGGAGGGCGGGACAGCCTACGAGCAGTACTTC.

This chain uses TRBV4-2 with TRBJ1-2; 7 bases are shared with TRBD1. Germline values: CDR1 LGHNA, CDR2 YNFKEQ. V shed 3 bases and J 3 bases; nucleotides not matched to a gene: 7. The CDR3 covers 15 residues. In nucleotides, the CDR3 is TGTGCCAGCAGCCACGTTACAGGGGCCGACTATGGCTACACCTTC. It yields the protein CASSHVTGADYGYTF.

In DNA form, the CDR3 reads TGTGCCAGCAGTAACCAGGGGACAGATACGCAGTATTTT. It yields the protein CASSNQGTDTQYF. The chain links TRBV2 to TRBJ2-3; possibly TRBD1 for D (6 bases). From germline, CDR1 is SNHLY and CDR2 FYNNEI. V gave up 5 bases and J gave up 3 bases, with 9 bases separating them. The CDR3 runs to 13 residues.

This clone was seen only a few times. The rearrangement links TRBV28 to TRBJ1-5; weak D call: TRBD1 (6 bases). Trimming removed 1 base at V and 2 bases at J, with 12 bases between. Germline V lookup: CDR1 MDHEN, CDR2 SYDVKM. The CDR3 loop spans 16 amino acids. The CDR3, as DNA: TGTGCCAGCAGTTTATCGACAGGTGGGCGCAATCAGCCCCAGCATTTT. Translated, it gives CASSLSTGGRNQPQHF.

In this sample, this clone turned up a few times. As DNA, the CDR3 is TGCGCCAGCAGTGACGGACACCACTCCTACAATGAGCAGTTCTTC. Encoded protein: CASSDGHHSYNEQFF. The chain couples TRBV10-1 to TRBJ2-1, with a weak D call TRBD1 (5 bases). CDR1 is WNHNN and CDR2 is SYGVQD in the germline V gene (reference sequence). Trimming left V 3 bases short and J 0 bases short, with 9 bases between. The CDR3 spans 15 residues.

The CDR3 region has the DNA TGTGCCAGTACATTCAGGGAGGCCGGGGAGCTGTTTTTT. Translating it yields CASTFREAGELFF. The chain uses TRBV7-8 and TRBJ2-2, with a weak D call TRBD2 (6 bases). V lost 9 bases and J lost 6, with 14 bases in between. The length of the CDR3 is 13 residues. Germline V gene data show CDR1 as SGHVS and CDR2 as FQNEAQ.

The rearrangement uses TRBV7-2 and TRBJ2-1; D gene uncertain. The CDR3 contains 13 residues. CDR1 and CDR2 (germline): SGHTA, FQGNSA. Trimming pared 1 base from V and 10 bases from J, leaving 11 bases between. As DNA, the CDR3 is TGTGCCAGCAGCTTAGGCCTCTCCCGGGAGCAGTTCTTC. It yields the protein CASSLGLSREQFF.

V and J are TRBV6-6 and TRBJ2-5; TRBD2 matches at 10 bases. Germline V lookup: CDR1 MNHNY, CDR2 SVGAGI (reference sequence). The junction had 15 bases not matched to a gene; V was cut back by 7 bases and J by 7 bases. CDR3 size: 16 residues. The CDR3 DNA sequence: TGTGCCAGCACCTCGGCCGGGACTAGCGCCGGCGGGACCCAGTACTTC. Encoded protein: CASTSAGTSAGGTQYF.

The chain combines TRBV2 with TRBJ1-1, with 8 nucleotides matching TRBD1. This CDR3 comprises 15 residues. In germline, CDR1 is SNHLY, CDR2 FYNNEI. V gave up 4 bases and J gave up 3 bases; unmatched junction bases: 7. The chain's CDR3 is CASSVPLQGDTEAFF. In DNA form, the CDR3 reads TGTGCCAGCAGTGTCCCACTACAGGGGGACACTGAAGCTTTCTTT.

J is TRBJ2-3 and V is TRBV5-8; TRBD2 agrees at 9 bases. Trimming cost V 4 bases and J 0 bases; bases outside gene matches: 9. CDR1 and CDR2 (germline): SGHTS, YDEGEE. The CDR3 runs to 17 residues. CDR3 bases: TGTGCCAGCAGCCGCGGTAGGGCGGGGGGGAGCACAGATACGCAGTATTTT. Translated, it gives CASSRGRAGGSTDTQYF.

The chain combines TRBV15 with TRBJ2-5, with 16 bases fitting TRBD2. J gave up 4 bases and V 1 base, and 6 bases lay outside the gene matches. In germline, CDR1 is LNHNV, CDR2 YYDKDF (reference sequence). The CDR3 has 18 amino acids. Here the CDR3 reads CATSRARGLAGGRETQYF. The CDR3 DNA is TGTGCCACCAGCAGAGCCCGGGGACTAGCGGGGGGGCGAGAGACCCAGTACTTC. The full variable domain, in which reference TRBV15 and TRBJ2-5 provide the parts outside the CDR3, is DAMVIQNPRYQVTQFGKPVTLSCSQTLNHNVMYWYQQKSSQAPKLLFHYYDKDFNNEADTPDNFQSRRPNTSFCFLDIRSPGLGDTAMYLCATSRARGLAGGRETQYFGPGTRLLVL.

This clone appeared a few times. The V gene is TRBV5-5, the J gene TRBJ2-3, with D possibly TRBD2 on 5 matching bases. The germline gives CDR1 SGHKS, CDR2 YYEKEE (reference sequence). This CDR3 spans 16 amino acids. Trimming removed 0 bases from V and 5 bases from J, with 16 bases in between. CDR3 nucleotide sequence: TGTGCCAGCAGCTTGGACTTGGGGATTCGGGGAGATACGCAGTATTTT. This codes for CASSLDLGIRGDTQYF.

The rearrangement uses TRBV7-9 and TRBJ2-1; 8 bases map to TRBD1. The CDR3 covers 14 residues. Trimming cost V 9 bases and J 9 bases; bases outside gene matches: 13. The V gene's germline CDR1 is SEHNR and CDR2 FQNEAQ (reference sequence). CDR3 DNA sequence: TGTGCCAGTTTCGGCAGGGGGCGGATTGGTGAGCAGTTCTTC. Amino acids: CASFGRGRIGEQFF.

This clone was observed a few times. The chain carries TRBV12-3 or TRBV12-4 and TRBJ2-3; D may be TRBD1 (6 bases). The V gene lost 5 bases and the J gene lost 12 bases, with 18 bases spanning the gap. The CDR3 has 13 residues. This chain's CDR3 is CASSTNDRSLQYF. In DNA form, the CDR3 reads TGTGCCAGCAGTACAAACGACAGGTCTCTACAGTATTTT.

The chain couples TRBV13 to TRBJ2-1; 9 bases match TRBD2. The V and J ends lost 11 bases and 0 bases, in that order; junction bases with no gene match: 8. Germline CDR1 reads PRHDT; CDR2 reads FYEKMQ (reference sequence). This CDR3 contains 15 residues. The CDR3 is CASQRGVSSYNEQFF. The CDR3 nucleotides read TGTGCCTCGCAGCGGGGGGTAAGCTCCTACAATGAGCAGTTCTTC.

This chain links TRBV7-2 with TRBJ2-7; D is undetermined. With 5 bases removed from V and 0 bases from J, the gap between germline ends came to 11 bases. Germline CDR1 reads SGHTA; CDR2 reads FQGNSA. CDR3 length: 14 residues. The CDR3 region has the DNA TGTGCCAGCAGCCTAGACTCCCTCTCCTACGAGCAGTACTTC. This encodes CASSLDSLSYEQYF.